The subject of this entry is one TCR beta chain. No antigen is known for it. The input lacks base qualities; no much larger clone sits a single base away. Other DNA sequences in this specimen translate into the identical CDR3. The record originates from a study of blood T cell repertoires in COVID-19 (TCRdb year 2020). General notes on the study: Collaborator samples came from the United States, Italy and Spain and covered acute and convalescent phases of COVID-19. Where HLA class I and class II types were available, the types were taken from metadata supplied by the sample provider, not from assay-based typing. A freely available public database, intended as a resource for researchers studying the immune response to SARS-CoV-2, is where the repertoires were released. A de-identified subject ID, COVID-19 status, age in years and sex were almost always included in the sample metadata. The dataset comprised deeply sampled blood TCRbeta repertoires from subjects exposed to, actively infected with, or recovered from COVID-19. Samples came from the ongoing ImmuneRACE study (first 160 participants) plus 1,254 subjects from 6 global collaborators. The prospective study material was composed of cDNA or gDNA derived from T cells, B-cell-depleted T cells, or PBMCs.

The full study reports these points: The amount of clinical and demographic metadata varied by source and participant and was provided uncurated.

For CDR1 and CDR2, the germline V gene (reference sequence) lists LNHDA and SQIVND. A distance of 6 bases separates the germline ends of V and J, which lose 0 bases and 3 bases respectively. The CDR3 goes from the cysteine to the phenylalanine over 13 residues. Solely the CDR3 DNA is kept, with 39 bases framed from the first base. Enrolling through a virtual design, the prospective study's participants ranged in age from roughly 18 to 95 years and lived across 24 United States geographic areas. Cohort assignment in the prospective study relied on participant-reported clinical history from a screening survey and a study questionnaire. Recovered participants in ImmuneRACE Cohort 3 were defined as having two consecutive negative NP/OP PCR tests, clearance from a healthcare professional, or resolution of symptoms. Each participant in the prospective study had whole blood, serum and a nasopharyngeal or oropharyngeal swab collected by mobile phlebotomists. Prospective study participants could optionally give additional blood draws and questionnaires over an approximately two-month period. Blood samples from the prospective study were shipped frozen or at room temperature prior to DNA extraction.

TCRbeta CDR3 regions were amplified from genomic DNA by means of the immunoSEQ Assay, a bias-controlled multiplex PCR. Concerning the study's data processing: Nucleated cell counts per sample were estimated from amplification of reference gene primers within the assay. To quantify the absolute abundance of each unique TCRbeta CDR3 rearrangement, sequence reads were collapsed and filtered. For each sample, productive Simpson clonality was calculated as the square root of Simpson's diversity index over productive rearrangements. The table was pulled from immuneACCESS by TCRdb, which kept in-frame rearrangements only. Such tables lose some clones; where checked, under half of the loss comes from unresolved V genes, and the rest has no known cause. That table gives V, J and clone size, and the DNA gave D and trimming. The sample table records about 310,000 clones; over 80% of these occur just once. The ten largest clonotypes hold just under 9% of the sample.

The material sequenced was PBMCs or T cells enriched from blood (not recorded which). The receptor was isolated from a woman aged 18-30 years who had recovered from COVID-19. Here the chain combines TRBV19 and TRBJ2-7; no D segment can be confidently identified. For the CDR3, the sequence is CASSIDRGYEQYF. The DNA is TGTGCCAGTAGTATAGACAGAGGCTACGAGCAGTACTTC.